A selection of T cell receptor beta chains follows, all from one sample in a study of T cells in Graves' hyperthyroidism and ophthalmopathy. TCRdb re-derived calls from the multiplex PCR reads in MiXCR, one entry per CDR3 protein. The repertoire holds hundreds of thousands of distinct CDR3 sequences, with 45% as singletons. The specimen sequenced was peripheral blood or thyroid tissue (not recorded which). These TCRs come from an adult man with Graves' disease, either hyperthyroidism or ophthalmopathy (not recorded which). Each CDR3 is given with its conserved first and last residue. The D gene is left open where the match is weak. The size of a clone is reported for some rows only, either as once, few or many, or as a class for expanded clones.

-,-,TRBJ2-7,TRBV25-1,TGTGCCAGCAGGGGGTTGCGGGATGTTCTCGACGAGCAGTACTTC,CASRGLRDVLDEQYF
-,once,TRBJ1-2,TRBV29-1,TGCAGCGTACCGGACACCGCCTATGGCTACACCTTC,CSVPDTAYGYTF
-,few,TRBJ1-1,TRBV19,TGTGCCAGTAAGGCGGTCCTAATGAACACTGAAGCTTTCTTT,CASKAVLMNTEAFF
-,-,TRBJ2-7,TRBV29-1,TGCAGCTTGGTTCACTACGAGCAGTACTTC,CSLVHYEQYF
-,-,TRBJ1-5,TRBV20-1,TGCAGTGCTAGAGACAGGGGAAGGAGCAATCAGCCCCAGCATTTT,CSARDRGRSNQPQHF
-,-,TRBJ1-1,TRBV5-4,TGTGCCAGCAGCTTGAGGGTCGGTTCGAACACTGAAGCTTTCTTT,CASSLRVGSNTEAFF
-,few,TRBJ2-7,TRBV7-9,TGTGCCAGCAGCTTAGAGGGTAGCGGCTTCCTCTCCTACGAGCAGTACTTC,CASSLEGSGFLSYEQYF
TRBD1,-,TRBJ2-5,TRBV2,TGTGCCAGCTCAGCCGGACAGGGGATCGCTCAGACCCAGTACTTC,CASSAGQGIAQTQYF
-,-,TRBJ1-1,TRBV11-2,TGTGCCAGCAGCCAAGTTGGGGGGGTCTTGAACACTGAAGCTTTCTTT,CASSQVGGVLNTEAFF
-,few,TRBJ1-1,TRBV29-1,TGCAGCGTGACGACAGCTTTCTTT,CSVTTAFF
-,once,TRBJ2-5,TRBV11-3,TGTGCCAGCAGCGGGTGGGAGACCCAGTACTTC,CASSGWETQYF
TRBD1,-,TRBJ2-6,TRBV29-1,TGCAGCGTTGCAGGGGGCGGGTCTGGGGCCAACGTCCTGACTTTC,CSVAGGGSGANVLTF
-,few,TRBJ1-5,TRBV6-6,TGTGCCAGCACGATTCGAGGGGGTGGCAATCAGCCCCAGCATTTT,CASTIRGGGNQPQHF
-,many,TRBJ1-5,TRBV24-1,TGTGCCACCAGTGATTTAGGGCAGAATCAGCCCCAGCATTTT,CATSDLGQNQPQHF
-,many,TRBJ1-1,TRBV7-9,TGTGCCAGCAGCTTAAGGGGCGCCGGCACTGAAGCTTTCTTT,CASSLRGAGTEAFF
-,many,TRBJ1-6,TRBV12-3/TRBV12-4,TGTGCCAGCAGGGGCCACGGGAATTCACCCCTCCACTTT,CASRGHGNSPLHF
-,many,TRBJ1-6,TRBV20-1,TGCAGTGCCCCGAGGGAGGTGGGATATAATTCACCCCTCCACTTT,CSAPREVGYNSPLHF
TRBD1,-,TRBJ1-2,TRBV10-1,TGCGCCAGCAGTGAGTACCCGGACAGGGGGCGGGTAGACGGCTACACCTTC,CASSEYPDRGRVDGYTF
-,many,TRBJ1-6,TRBV25-1,TGTGCCAGCGGCCTTGAGAATTCACCCCTCCACTTT,CASGLENSPLHF
-,-,TRBJ2-7,TRBV7-8,TGTGCCAGCAGCTTACCCTTCGGCTACGAGCAGTACTTC,CASSLPFGYEQYF
TRBD1,-,TRBJ2-6,TRBV11-2,TGTGCCAGCAGCCCGACAGGGGGCAACGTCCTGACTTTC,CASSPTGGNVLTF
-,-,TRBJ2-5,TRBV20-1,TGCAGTGCTAGAGATCTCAGAGCCCACACGGCCCAGTACTTC,CSARDLRAHTAQYF
TRBD2,-,TRBJ2-7,TRBV20-1,TGCAGTGCTGACGGGCAGGGCCTAGCGGGGACCTACGAGCAGTACTTC,CSADGQGLAGTYEQYF
-,few,TRBJ2-7,TRBV5-1,TGCGCCAGCAGCCAAGACCGGTACAGACTTTACGAGCAGTACTTC,CASSQDRYRLYEQYF
TRBD2,-,TRBJ2-5,TRBV14,TGTGCCAGCAGCCAATCGGCTAGCGGAGAGACCCAGTACTTC,CASSQSASGETQYF
-,-,TRBJ1-1,TRBV7-2,TGTGCCAGCAGCTTAGATTCCGCTGAAGCTTTCTTT,CASSLDSAEAFF
TRBD1,-,TRBJ1-1,TRBV5-1,TGCGCCAGCAGCTTGAACAGGGGGCGGAACACTGAAGCTTTCTTT,CASSLNRGRNTEAFF
-,-,TRBJ1-3,TRBV29-1,TGCAGCGTTGACTTCCGGGGAAACACCATATATTTT,CSVDFRGNTIYF
TRBD1,few,TRBJ2-7,TRBV7-2,TGTGCCAGCAGTTTCACCGGGACAGATAACGAGCAGTACTTC,CASSFTGTDNEQYF
TRBD1,-,TRBJ1-1,TRBV9,TGTGCCAGCAGCGCCGGGACAGGGGTTGGGGGCACTGAAGCTTTCTTT,CASSAGTGVGGTEAFF
TRBD1,-,TRBJ2-5,TRBV30,TGTGCCTGGAGAACAGGGGCCGAGACCCAGTACTTC,CAWRTGAETQYF
-,-,TRBJ1-2,TRBV7-9,TGTGCCAGCAGCTTGGGATTCTCTGGGGCCTATGGCTACACCTTC,CASSLGFSGAYGYTF
-,-,TRBJ2-5,TRBV10-3,TGTGCCATCAGTTATGGGGTCCGAGAGACCCAGTACTTC,CAISYGVRETQYF
TRBD2,-,TRBJ2-1,TRBV24-1,TGTGCCACCAGTGATTCGGGAGGGTCCTACAATGAGCAGTTCTTC,CATSDSGGSYNEQFF
-,many,TRBJ2-5,TRBV20-1,TGCAGTGCTAGCCAACTAGATTGGTACCAAGAGACCCAGTACTTC,CSASQLDWYQETQYF
-,few,TRBJ1-2,TRBV12-3/TRBV12-4,TGTGCCAGCAGTTTGGGCGTAAGAGGGGGCTACACCTTC,CASSLGVRGGYTF
-,many,TRBJ2-2,TRBV10-2,TGCGCCAGCAGTGAGTCGATGATCGGGGAGCTGTTTTTT,CASSESMIGELFF
-,-,TRBJ1-5,TRBV4-1,TGCGCCAGCAGCCAAGTCCCGGGGGATCACCCCCAGCATTTT,CASSQVPGDHPQHF
TRBD1,-,TRBJ2-7,TRBV7-6,TGTGCCAGCAGCTACGGGACAGGGACCCTCTACGAGCAGTACTTC,CASSYGTGTLYEQYF
TRBD1,-,TRBJ1-6,TRBV20-1,TGCAGTGCTGGGGAGACAGGGGCAAGTACACCCCTCCACTTT,CSAGETGASTPLHF
-,many,TRBJ2-5,TRBV7-9,TGTGCCAGCAGCTTACGGCAGAGAGAAGAGACCCAGTACTTC,CASSLRQREETQYF
-,few,TRBJ1-1,TRBV7-2,TGTGCCAGCAGCTTGGCGGGGCTGTCTGAAGCTTTCTTT,CASSLAGLSEAFF
-,-,TRBJ2-2,TRBV7-9,TGTGCCAGCACCTTCAGGGAGCTGTTTTTT,CASTFRELFF
-,few,TRBJ2-7,TRBV7-2,TGTGCCAGCAGCTTAGCAAAGGCAGGGGGGGGGGAGCAGTACTTC,CASSLAKAGGGEQYF
-,few,TRBJ1-1,TRBV6-5,TGTGCCAGCCAGAGCGGCACTGAAGCTTTCTTT,CASQSGTEAFF
-,-,TRBJ1-4,TRBV19,TGTGCCAGTAGTGCGCAGGGGAGAGAAAAACTGTTTTTT,CASSAQGREKLFF
TRBD1,-,TRBJ2-2,TRBV7-2,TGTGCCAGCAGCTTTATAGCGTGGAGGGACAGGGTGAACACCGGGGAGCTGTTTTTT,CASSFIAWRDRVNTGELFF
-,many,TRBJ1-6,TRBV2,TGTGCCAGCAGTGAAGAATGGGGACACCATTCACCCCTCCACTTT,CASSEEWGHHSPLHF
-,-,TRBJ1-1,TRBV7-8,TGTGCCAGCAGCTTAGGGTGGGGGAAGACTGAAGCTTTCTTT,CASSLGWGKTEAFF
-,-,TRBJ1-3,TRBV10-2,TGCGCCAACAGTGATGCGGGGGCTGGAAACACCATATATTTT,CANSDAGAGNTIYF
-,few,TRBJ1-1,TRBV20-1,TGCAGTGCGGTGGCAGGCAGGCGAGCAGCAGCTTTCTTT,CSAVAGRRAAAFF
-,few,TRBJ1-5,TRBV7-2,TGTGCCAGCAGCTTAGATCTAAGCAATCAGCCCCAGCATTTT,CASSLDLSNQPQHF
-,many,TRBJ1-6,TRBV7-6,TGTGCCAGCAGCTTGGAGACGGGTTATAATTCACCCCTCCACTTT,CASSLETGYNSPLHF
TRBD1,-,TRBJ2-7,TRBV7-8,TGTGCCAGCAGCTTATTCCGGGGACAGGTTAGCTACGAGCAGTACTTC,CASSLFRGQVSYEQYF
-,few,TRBJ2-5,TRBV9,TGTGCCAGCAGCGTAGGCCAAGGGGCTGGGACCCAGTACTTC,CASSVGQGAGTQYF
TRBD2,-,TRBJ2-7,TRBV15,TGTGCCACCAGCCGTGATCCGGGACTAGCGGGAGGGAACGAGCAGTACTTC,CATSRDPGLAGGNEQYF
TRBD1,-,TRBJ1-1,TRBV7-6,TGTGCCAGCAGCTTGAACAGGGGCGCCACTGAAGCTTCCTTT,CASSLNRGATEASF
TRBD2,many,TRBJ2-5,TRBV7-7,TGTGCTAGCAGCCTTAGCGGGGGCGCCTCTCCGGAGACCCAGTACTTC,CASSLSGGASPETQYF
-,-,TRBJ1-2,TRBV27,TGTGCCAGCAGTTTATACCCGGACGGCAACTATGGCTACACCTTC,CASSLYPDGNYGYTF